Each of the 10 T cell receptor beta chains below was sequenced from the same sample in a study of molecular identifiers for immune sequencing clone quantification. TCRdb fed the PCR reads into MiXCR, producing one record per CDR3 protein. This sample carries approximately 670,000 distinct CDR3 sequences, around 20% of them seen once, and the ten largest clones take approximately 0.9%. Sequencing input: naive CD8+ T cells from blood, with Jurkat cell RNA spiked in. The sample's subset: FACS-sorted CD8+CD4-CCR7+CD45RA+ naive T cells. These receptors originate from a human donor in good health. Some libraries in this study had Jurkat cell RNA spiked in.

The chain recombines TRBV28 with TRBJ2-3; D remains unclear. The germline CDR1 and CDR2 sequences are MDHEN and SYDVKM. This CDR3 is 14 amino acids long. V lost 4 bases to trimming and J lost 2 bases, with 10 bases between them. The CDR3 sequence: CASSSRLNTDTQYF. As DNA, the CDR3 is TGTGCCAGCAGTTCAAGACTCAACACAGATACGCAGTATTTT.

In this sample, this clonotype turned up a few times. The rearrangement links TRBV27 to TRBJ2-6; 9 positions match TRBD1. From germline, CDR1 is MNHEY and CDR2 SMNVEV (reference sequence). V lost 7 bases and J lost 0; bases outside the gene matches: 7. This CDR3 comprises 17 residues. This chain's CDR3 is CASTRTGEYSGANVLTF. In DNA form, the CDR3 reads TGTGCCAGCACCCGGACAGGGGAATACTCTGGGGCCAACGTCCTGACTTTC.

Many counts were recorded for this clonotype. DNA of the CDR3: TGCAGTGCTAGAGATGCGGGGGGGGCAGATACGCAGTATTTT. Residues: CSARDAGGADTQYF. This chain joins TRBV20-1 and TRBJ2-3, with TRBD2 matching 9 bases. CDR3 size: 14 residues. V was pared by 0 bases and J by 4 bases, with 2 bases of the junction left unmatched. Germline V gene lookup returns CDR1 DFQATT and CDR2 SNEGSKA (reference sequence).

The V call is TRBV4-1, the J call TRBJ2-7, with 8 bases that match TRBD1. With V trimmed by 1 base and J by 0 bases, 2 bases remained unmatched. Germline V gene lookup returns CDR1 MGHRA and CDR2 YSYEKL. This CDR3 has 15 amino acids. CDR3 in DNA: TGCGCCAGCAGCCAAGTGGACAGGGTCTCCTACGAGCAGTACTTC. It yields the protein CASSQVDRVSYEQYF.

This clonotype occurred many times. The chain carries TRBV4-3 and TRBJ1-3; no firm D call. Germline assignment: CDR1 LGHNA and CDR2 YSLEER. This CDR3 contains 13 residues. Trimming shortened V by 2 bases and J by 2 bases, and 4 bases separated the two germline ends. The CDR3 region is CASSQYTGNTIYF. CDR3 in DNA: TGCGCCAGCAGCCAATACACTGGAAACACCATATATTTT.

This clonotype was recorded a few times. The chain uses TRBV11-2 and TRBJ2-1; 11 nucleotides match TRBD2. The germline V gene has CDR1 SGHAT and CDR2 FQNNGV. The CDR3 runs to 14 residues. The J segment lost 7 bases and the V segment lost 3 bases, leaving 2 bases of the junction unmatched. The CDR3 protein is CASSFGTSGNEQFF. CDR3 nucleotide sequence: TGTGCCAGCAGCTTCGGGACTAGCGGTAATGAGCAGTTCTTC.

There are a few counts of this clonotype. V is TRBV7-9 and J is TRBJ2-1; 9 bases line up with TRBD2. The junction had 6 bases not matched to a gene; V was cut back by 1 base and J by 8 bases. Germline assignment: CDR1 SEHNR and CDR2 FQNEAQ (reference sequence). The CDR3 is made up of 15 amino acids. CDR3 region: CASSLVLAGVDEQFF. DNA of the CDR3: TGTGCCAGCAGCTTAGTGTTAGCGGGAGTAGATGAGCAGTTCTTC.

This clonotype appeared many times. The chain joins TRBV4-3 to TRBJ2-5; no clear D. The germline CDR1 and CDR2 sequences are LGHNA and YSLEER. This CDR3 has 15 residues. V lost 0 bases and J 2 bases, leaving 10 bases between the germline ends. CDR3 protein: CASSQDRSEQETQYF. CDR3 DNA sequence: TGCGCCAGCAGCCAAGATCGATCCGAACAAGAGACCCAGTACTTC.

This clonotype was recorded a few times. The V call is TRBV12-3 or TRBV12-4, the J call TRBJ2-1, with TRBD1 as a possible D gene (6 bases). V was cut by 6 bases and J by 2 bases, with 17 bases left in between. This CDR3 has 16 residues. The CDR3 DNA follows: TGTGCCAGCAGCCCAGGGGTCGCAGGGGCCTACAATGAGCAGTTCTTC. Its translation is CASSPGVAGAYNEQFF.

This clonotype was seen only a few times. The CDR3 sequence is CASSRGANTGELFF. For the CDR3, the DNA is TGTGCCAGCAGCCGGGGGGCAAACACCGGGGAGCTGTTTTTT. The chain uses TRBV27 and TRBJ2-2, with D possibly matching TRBD2 (7 bases). The CDR3 length is 14 residues. V lost 6 bases to trimming and J lost 2 bases, with 10 bases between them. Germline loops: CDR1 MNHEY, CDR2 SMNVEV (reference sequence).